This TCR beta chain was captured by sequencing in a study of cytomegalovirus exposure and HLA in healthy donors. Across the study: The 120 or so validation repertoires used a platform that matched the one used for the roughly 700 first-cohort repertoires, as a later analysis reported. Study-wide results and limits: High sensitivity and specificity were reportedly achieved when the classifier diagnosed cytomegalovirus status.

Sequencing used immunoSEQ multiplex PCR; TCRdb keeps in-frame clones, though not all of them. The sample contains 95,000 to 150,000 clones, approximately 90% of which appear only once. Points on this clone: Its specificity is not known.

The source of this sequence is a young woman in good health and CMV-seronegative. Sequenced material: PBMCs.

CDR3 region: CASPWGHLNTGELFF. Here the CDR3 DNA reads TGTGCCAGCCCCTGGGGACACTTGAACACCGGGGAGCTGTTTTTT. This rearrangement joins TRBV21-1 to TRBJ2-2; the table's D call of TRBD1 was not tested on the DNA. TRBV21-1 is listed as a pseudogene. The CDR3 contains 15 residues.